The 14 T cell receptor beta chains given below trace back to one sample, sequenced in a study of shared clonotypes between healthy human individuals. Libraries were prepared by immunoSEQ multiplex PCR; TCRdb keeps only in-frame clonotypes and omits some of them. The profile covers more than 1.2 million clones, with less than 99% appearing a single time and about 0.4% taken by the ten largest. Sample: naive CD4+ T cells sorted from blood. Subset denoted: CD45RA+ positively selected. These receptors were obtained from a man aged 30-40 years in good health.

V and J are TRBV6-5 and TRBJ2-7; D remains unclear. Trimming took off 0 bases at V and 3 bases at J, with 12 bases between the two ends. Germline loops: CDR1 MNHEY, CDR2 SVGAGI. The length of the CDR3 is 15 residues. CDR3 sequence: CASSYSRVLIYEQYF. The CDR3, as DNA: TGTGCCAGCAGTTACTCCCGGGTCTTAATCTACGAGCAGTACTTC.

This sequence joins TRBV11-2 and TRBJ2-3; tentative D call: TRBD1 (6 bases). The germline V gene has CDR1 SGHAT and CDR2 FQNNGV. The CDR3 is 17 amino acids. Trimming took off 5 bases at V and 2 bases at J, with 20 bases between the two ends. The CDR3 reads CASSGTRAELPTDTQYF. As DNA, the CDR3 is TGTGCCAGCAGCGGGACACGAGCCGAACTACCCACAGATACGCAGTATTTT.

V is TRBV11-2 and J is TRBJ2-7, with a possible D match to TRBD1 (6 bases). V lost 5 bases to trimming and J lost 2 bases, with 10 bases between them. Per the germline V gene, CDR1 is SGHAT and CDR2 is FQNNGV. The CDR3 is made up of 13 amino acids. The CDR3 nucleotides are TGTGCCAGCAGCCCGAGACAGGCCTACGAGCAGTACTTC. Protein: CASSPRQAYEQYF. Looking up the rest from reference TRBV11-2 and TRBJ2-7 gives the full variable domain: EAGVAQSPRYKIIEKRQSVAFWCNPISGHATLYWYQQILGQGPKLLIQFQNNGVVDDSQLPKDRFSAERLKGVDSTLKIQPAKLEDSAVYLCASSPRQAYEQYFGPGTRLTVT.

The chain couples TRBV7-8 to TRBJ2-7; 15 nucleotides line up with TRBD2. Per the germline V gene, CDR1 is SGHVS and CDR2 is FQNEAQ. V gave up 3 bases and J gave up 4 bases; unmatched junction bases: 7. This CDR3 has 17 residues. The CDR3 reads CASSLTSGTSGRYEQYF. In nucleotides, the CDR3 is TGTGCCAGCAGCTTGACCTCCGGGACTAGCGGGAGGTACGAGCAGTACTTC.

This clone has only one observation. The chain employs TRBV18 and TRBJ1-4; a possible D gene is TRBD1 (6 bases). The CDR3 has 14 residues. Trimming stripped 4 bases from V and 6 bases from J, with 12 bases between. The germline gives CDR1 KGHSH, CDR2 LQKENI. CDR3 in DNA: TGTGCCAGCTCACACCGGGGGGCTGATGAAAAACTGTTTTTT. It encodes CASSHRGADEKLFF.

The chain has TRBV10-1 and TRBJ2-7; 9 bases are shared with TRBD2. V dropped 8 bases and J dropped 7; count of bases not matched to a gene: 12. The CDR3 covers 14 residues. In germline, CDR1 is WNHNN, CDR2 SYGVQD (reference sequence). CDR3: CASSLAGAPWEQYF. The CDR3 bases are TGCGCCAGCTCATTAGCGGGAGCTCCTTGGGAGCAGTACTTC.

This chain connects TRBV27 to TRBJ2-3; 10 positions agree with TRBD1. Germline assignment: CDR1 MNHEY and CDR2 SMNVEV (reference sequence). The V gene end was trimmed by 1 base and the J gene end by 5 bases; junction bases not matched to a gene: 6. This CDR3 has 16 residues. CDR3 in amino acids: CASSLWRGQGLDTQYF. CDR3 DNA: TGTGCCAGCAGTTTATGGCGGGGACAGGGGTTAGATACGCAGTATTTT.

This chain uses TRBV10-1 with TRBJ1-1; D is uncertain. The CDR3 extends over 14 amino acids. Germline V gene data show CDR1 as WNHNN and CDR2 as SYGVQD (reference sequence). Trimming cost V 5 bases and J 0 bases, with 10 bases left between them. The DNA of the CDR3 is TGCGCCAGCAGTCCCGGACGGATGAACACTGAAGCTTTCTTT. This gives the protein CASSPGRMNTEAFF.

The genes are TRBV6-1 and TRBJ2-7; the match to TRBD1 covers 12 bases. This CDR3 is 13 amino acids long. Germline V gene sequence: CDR1 MNHNS, CDR2 SASEGT. V shed 8 bases, J shed 6 bases, and the junction held 5 bases outside the gene matches. CDR3 region: CASGRDRGPEQYF. CDR3 in DNA: TGTGCCAGCGGCCGGGACAGGGGGCCCGAGCAGTACTTC.

This chain joins TRBV7-9 and TRBJ1-3, with a possible D match to TRBD1 (5 bases). CDR1 and CDR2 (germline): SEHNR, FQNEAQ (reference sequence). V was trimmed by 5 bases and J by 1 base, leaving 9 bases between them. The CDR3 covers 14 residues. CDR3 region: CASSATGSGNTIYF. The CDR3 DNA sequence: TGTGCCAGCAGCGCAACAGGTTCTGGAAACACCATATATTTT.

This clone was recorded once. Other DNA sequences in this specimen translate into the identical CDR3. The gene calls are TRBV30 and TRBJ2-7; 8 bases are a match to TRBD1. J lost 3 bases, V lost 1 base, and 2 bases had no gene match. Germline V gene data show CDR1 as GTSNPN and CDR2 as SVGIG (reference sequence). This CDR3 has 13 amino acids. The CDR3 protein is CAWSGDRGYEQYF. The CDR3, as DNA: TGTGCCTGGAGTGGAGACAGGGGCTACGAGCAGTACTTC.

V is TRBV10-3 and J is TRBJ1-2, with D possibly matching TRBD1 (6 bases). V dropped 2 bases and J dropped 4 bases, with 11 bases sitting between them. This CDR3 spans 14 amino acids. Looked up from germline, CDR1 is ENHRY and CDR2 is SYGVKD. As DNA, the CDR3 is TGTGCCATCAGTGAGGACAGGAGCGGCTATGGCTACACCTTC. It is translated as CAISEDRSGYGYTF.

Details on this clone: Other DNA sequences of this sample code for an identical CDR3. The genes are TRBV5-4 and TRBJ2-7; D gene ambiguous. The CDR3 runs 13 residues. Per germline, CDR1 SGHNT and CDR2 YYREEE (reference sequence). V lost 0 bases and J lost 3, with 7 bases in between. The CDR3 spells CASSLGLGYEQYF. CDR3 sequence (DNA): TGTGCCAGCAGCTTGGGGCTAGGCTACGAGCAGTACTTC. Complete variable domain (other parts from reference TRBV5-4 and TRBJ2-7): ETGVTQSPTHLIKTRGQQVTLRCSSQSGHNTVSWYQQALGQGPQFIFQYYREEENGRGNFPPRFSGLQFPNYSSELNVNALELDDSALYLCASSLGLGYEQYFGPGTRLTVT.

This chain connects TRBV5-1 to TRBJ1-5; 8 positions match TRBD1. This CDR3 spans 18 amino acids. Germline values: CDR1 SGHRS, CDR2 YFSETQ. After removal of 0 bases from V and 7 bases from J, the junction contained 15 bases not matched to a gene. The CDR3 here is CASSLGGNIGQGGQPQHF. In DNA form, the CDR3 reads TGCGCCAGCAGCTTGGGCGGTAACATCGGACAGGGCGGCCAGCCCCAGCATTTT.